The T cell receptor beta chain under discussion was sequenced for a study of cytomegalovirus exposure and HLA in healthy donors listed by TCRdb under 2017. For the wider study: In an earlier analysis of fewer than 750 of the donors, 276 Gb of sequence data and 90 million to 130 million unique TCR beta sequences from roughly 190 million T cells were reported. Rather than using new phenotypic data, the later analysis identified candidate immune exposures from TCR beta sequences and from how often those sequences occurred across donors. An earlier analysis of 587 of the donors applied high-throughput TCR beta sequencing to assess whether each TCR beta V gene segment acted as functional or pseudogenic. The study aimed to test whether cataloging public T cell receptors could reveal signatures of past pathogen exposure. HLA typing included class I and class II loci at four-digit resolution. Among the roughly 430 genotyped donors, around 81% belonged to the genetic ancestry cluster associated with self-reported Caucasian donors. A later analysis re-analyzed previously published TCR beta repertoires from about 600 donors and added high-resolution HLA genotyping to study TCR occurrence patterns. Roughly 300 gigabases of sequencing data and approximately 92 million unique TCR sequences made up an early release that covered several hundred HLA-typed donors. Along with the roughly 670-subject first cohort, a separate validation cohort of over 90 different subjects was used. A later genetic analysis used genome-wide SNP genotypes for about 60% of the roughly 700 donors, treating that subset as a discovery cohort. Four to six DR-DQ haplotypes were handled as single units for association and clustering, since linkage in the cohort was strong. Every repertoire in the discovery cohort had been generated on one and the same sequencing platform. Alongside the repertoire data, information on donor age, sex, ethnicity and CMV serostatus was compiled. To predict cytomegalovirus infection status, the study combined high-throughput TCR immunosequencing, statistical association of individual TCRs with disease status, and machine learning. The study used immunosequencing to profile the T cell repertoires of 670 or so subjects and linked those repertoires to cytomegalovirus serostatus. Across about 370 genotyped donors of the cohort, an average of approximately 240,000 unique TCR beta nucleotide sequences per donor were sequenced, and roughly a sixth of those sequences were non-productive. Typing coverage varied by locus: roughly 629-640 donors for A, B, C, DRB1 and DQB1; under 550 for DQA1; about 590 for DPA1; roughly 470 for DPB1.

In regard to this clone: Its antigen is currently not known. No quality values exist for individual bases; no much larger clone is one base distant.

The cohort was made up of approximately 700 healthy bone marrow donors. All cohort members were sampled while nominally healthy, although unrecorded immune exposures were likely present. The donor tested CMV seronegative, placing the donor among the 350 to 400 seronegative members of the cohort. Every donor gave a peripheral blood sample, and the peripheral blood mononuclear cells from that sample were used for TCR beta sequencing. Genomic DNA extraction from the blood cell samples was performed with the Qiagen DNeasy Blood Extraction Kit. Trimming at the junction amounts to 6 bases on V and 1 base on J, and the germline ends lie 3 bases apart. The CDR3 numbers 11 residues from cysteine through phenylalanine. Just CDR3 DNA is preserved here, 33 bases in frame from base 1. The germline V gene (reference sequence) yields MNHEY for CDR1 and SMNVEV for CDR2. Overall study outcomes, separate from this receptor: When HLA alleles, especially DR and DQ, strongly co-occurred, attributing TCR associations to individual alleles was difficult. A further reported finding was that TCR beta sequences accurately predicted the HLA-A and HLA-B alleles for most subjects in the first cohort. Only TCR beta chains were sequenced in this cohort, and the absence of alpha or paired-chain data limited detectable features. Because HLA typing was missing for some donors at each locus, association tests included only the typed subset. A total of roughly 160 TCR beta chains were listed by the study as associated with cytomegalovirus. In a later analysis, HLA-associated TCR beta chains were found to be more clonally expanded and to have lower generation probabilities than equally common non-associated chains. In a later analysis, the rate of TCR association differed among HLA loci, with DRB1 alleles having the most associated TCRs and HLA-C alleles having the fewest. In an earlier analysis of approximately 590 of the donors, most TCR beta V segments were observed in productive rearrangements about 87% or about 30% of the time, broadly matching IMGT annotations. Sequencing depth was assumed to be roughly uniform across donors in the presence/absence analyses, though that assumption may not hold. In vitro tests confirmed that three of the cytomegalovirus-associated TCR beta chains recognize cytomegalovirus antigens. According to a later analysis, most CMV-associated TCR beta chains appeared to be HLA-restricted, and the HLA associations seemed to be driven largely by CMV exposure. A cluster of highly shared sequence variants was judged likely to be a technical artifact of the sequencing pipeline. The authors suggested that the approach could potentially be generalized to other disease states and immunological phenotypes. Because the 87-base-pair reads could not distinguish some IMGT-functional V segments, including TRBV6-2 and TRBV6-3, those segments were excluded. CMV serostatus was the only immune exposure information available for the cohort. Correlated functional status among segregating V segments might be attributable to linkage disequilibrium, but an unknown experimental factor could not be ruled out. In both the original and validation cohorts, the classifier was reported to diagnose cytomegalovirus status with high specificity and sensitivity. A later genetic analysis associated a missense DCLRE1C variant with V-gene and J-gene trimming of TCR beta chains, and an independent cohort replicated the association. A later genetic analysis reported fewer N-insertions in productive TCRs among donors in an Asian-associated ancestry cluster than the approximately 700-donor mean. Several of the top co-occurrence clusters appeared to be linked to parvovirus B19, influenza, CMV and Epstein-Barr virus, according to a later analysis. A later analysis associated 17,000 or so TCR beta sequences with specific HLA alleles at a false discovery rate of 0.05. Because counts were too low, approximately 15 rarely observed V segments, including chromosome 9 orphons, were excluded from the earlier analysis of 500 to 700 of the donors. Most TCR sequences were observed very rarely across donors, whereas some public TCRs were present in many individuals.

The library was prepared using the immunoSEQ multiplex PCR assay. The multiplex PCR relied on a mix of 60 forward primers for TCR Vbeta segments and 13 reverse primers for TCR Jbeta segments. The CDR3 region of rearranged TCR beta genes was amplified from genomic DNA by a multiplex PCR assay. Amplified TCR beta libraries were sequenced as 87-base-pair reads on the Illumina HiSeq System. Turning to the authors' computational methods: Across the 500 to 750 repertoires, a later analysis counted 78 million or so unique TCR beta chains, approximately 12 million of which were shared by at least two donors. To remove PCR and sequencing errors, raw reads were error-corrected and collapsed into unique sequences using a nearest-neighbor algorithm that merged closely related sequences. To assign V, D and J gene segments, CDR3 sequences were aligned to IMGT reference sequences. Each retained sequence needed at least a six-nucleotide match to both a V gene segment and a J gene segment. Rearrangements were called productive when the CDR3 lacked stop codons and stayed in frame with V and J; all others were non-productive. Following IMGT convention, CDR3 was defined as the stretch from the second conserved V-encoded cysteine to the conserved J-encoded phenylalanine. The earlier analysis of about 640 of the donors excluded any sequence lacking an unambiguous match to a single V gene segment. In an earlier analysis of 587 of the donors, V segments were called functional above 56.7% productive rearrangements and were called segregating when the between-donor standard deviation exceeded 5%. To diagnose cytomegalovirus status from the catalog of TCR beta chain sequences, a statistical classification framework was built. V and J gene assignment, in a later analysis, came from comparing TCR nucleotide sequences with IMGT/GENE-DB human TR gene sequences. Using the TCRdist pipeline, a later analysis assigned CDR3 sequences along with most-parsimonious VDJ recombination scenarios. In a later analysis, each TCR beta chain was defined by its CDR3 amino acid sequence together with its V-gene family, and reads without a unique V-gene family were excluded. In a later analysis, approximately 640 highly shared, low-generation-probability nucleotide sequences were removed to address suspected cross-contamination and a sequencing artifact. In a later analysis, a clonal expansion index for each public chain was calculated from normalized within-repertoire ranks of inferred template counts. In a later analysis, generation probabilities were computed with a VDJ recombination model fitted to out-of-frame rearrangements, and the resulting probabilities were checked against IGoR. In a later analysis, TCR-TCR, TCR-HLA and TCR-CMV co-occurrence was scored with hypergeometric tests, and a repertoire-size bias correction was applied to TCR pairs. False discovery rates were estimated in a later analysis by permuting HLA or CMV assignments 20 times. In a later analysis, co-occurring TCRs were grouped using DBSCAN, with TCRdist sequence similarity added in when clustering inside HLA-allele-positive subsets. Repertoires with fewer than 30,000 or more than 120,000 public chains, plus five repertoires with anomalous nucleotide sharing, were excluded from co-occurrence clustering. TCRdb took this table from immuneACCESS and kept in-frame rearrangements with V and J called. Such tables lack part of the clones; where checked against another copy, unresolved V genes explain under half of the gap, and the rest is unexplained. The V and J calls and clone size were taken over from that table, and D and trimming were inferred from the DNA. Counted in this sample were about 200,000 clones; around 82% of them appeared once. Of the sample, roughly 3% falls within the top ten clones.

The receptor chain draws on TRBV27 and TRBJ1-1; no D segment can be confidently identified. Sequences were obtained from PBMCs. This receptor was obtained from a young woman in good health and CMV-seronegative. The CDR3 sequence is CASRQNTEAFF. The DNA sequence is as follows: TGTGCCAGCAGACAGAACACTGAAGCTTTCTTT.